This T cell receptor (beta chain) appears in the sequencing data of a study of cytomegalovirus exposure and HLA in healthy donors. Turning to this clone: No antigen is known for it.

Vbeta (60) and Jbeta (13) primers were used in the PCR. Profiling relied on immunoSEQ multiplex PCR, and the TCRdb table lists in-frame clones only, not all of them. The table records 110,000 or so clones, 74% of them present only once. General study points: Later analysis associated a missense DCLRE1C variant with TCR beta V- and J-gene trimming. A few CMV-associated chains proved CMV antigen-specific in vitro. CMV serostatus was the sole immune exposure information available.

The sample taken for sequencing was PBMCs. This clonotype originated in a human donor in good health.

The CDR3 bases are TGTGCCAGCAGCCCCTGGGACTATTCCTCCTACGAGCAGTACTTC. Translating it yields CASSPWDYSSYEQYF. The chain has TRBV7-9 and TRBJ2-7, with TRBD2 matching 7 bases. Germline loops: CDR1 SEHNR, CDR2 FQNEAQ (reference sequence). This CDR3 comprises 15 residues. V gave up 5 bases and J gave up 0 bases; unmatched junction bases: 7.